A selection of T cell receptor beta chains follows, all from one sample in a study of control samples from healthy donors and cancer patients. The repertoire was sequenced with immunoSEQ multiplex PCR; TCRdb's copy has only in-frame clones and lacks some. The repertoire consists of 110,000 to 150,000 clones, with 85% to 95% occurring once and the leading ten covering around 13%. Material for sequencing was blood. Receptor source: a man aged 35 to 55 in good health. Both conserved end residues are part of each CDR3. The order of the fields is V gene, D gene, clone size, J gene, CDR3 protein, CDR3 DNA. The D gene is left open where the match is weak. Size values are once, few and many counts, or a class for expanded clones, and some rows have none.

V gene: TRBV21-1
D gene: .
clone size: .
J gene: TRBJ1-1
CDR3 protein: CASRVVHKKGTEAFF
CDR3 DNA: TGTGCCAGCAGGGTAGTTCACAAAAAGGGCACTGAAGCTTTCTTT

V gene: TRBV6-5
D gene: .
clone size: few
J gene: TRBJ1-2
CDR3 protein: CASSRLETDYYGYTF
CDR3 DNA: TGTGCCAGCAGTAGGTTGGAGACGGACTACTATGGCTACACCTTC

V gene: TRBV10-3
D gene: .
clone size: .
J gene: TRBJ1-1
CDR3 protein: CAADTGGTEAFF
CDR3 DNA: TGTGCCGCCGACACCGGGGGCACTGAAGCTTTCTTT

V gene: TRBV5-6
D gene: .
clone size: .
J gene: TRBJ1-1
CDR3 protein: CASSPPGRTEAFF
CDR3 DNA: TGTGCCAGCAGCCCCCCGGGGCGGACTGAAGCTTTCTTT

V gene: TRBV4-2
D gene: .
clone size: .
J gene: TRBJ1-5
CDR3 protein: CASSQEARNNQPQHF
CDR3 DNA: TGTGCCAGCAGCCAAGAGGCGCGGAACAATCAGCCCCAGCATTTT

V gene: TRBV4-3
D gene: .
clone size: .
J gene: TRBJ1-2
CDR3 protein: CASSQVDGGGGDGYTF
CDR3 DNA: TGCGCCAGCAGCCAAGTCGACGGGGGAGGAGGGGATGGCTACACCTTC

V gene: TRBV18
D gene: TRBD1
clone size: once
J gene: TRBJ2-5
CDR3 protein: CASSPDTGTGEQETQYF
CDR3 DNA: TGTGCCAGCTCACCTGACACCGGGACAGGGGAACAAGAGACCCAGTACTTC

V gene: TRBV24-1
D gene: .
clone size: .
J gene: TRBJ1-5
CDR3 protein: CATSDRGGTGQPQHF
CDR3 DNA: TGTGCCACCAGTGATCGGGGGGGTACAGGTCAGCCCCAGCATTTT

V gene: TRBV11-2
D gene: .
clone size: .
J gene: TRBJ2-7
CDR3 protein: CAGSRPGQQYF
CDR3 DNA: TGTGCCGGCAGCCGACCGGGCCAGCAGTACTTC

V gene: TRBV11-3
D gene: .
clone size: .
J gene: TRBJ1-5
CDR3 protein: CASSFIGTNQPQHF
CDR3 DNA: TGTGCCAGCAGCTTTATAGGAACCAATCAGCCCCAGCATTTT

V gene: TRBV7-3
D gene: .
clone size: .
J gene: TRBJ2-3
CDR3 protein: CASSLGASSTDTQYF
CDR3 DNA: TGTGCCAGCAGCTTGGGAGCTTCTAGCACAGATACGCAGTATTTT

V gene: TRBV5-6
D gene: .
clone size: .
J gene: TRBJ1-3
CDR3 protein: CASSLAWHSGNTIYF
CDR3 DNA: TGTGCCAGCAGCTTGGCGTGGCACTCTGGAAACACCATATATTTT

V gene: TRBV5-1
D gene: .
clone size: .
J gene: TRBJ2-5
CDR3 protein: CASSLPRDQETQYF
CDR3 DNA: TGCGCCAGCAGCTTGCCCAGGGACCAAGAGACCCAGTACTTC

V gene: TRBV3-1/TRBV3-2
D gene: .
clone size: .
J gene: TRBJ1-4
CDR3 protein: CASSSGETGLPSNEKLFF
CDR3 DNA: TGTGCCAGCAGCTCGGGTGAGACAGGTCTCCCCTCTAATGAAAAACTGTTTTTT

V gene: TRBV7-2
D gene: TRBD1
clone size: .
J gene: TRBJ2-7
CDR3 protein: CASSRWTGSEQYF
CDR3 DNA: TGTGCCAGCAGCCGATGGACAGGGTCCGAGCAGTACTTC

V gene: TRBV6-2/TRBV6-3
D gene: TRBD1
clone size: .
J gene: TRBJ1-2
CDR3 protein: CASSTPQGAGYGYTF
CDR3 DNA: TGTGCCAGCAGTACCCCCCAGGGGGCCGGCTATGGCTACACCTTC

V gene: TRBV6-6
D gene: .
clone size: few
J gene: TRBJ1-1
CDR3 protein: CASSYGQNTEAFF
CDR3 DNA: TGTGCCAGCAGTTATGGTCAGAACACTGAAGCTTTCTTT

V gene: TRBV7-9
D gene: TRBD1
clone size: .
J gene: TRBJ1-1
CDR3 protein: CASSSPHGQASEAFF
CDR3 DNA: TGTGCCAGCAGCTCGCCCCACGGACAGGCCTCTGAAGCTTTCTTT

V gene: TRBV5-1
D gene: TRBD1
clone size: .
J gene: TRBJ2-2
CDR3 protein: CASSLDGTGQGTGELFF
CDR3 DNA: TGCGCCAGCAGCTTGGATGGGACAGGGCAGGGGACCGGGGAGCTGTTTTTT

V gene: TRBV5-6
D gene: .
clone size: .
J gene: TRBJ2-1
CDR3 protein: CASSLAGEQFF
CDR3 DNA: TGTGCCAGCAGCTTGGCCGGTGAGCAGTTCTTC

V gene: TRBV6-5
D gene: .
clone size: many
J gene: TRBJ1-1
CDR3 protein: CASSYSQGRREAFF
CDR3 DNA: TGTGCCAGCAGTTATTCTCAGGGCCGCAGGGAAGCTTTCTTT

V gene: TRBV13
D gene: TRBD1
clone size: .
J gene: TRBJ2-1
CDR3 protein: CASSWSGTGGYNEQFF
CDR3 DNA: TGTGCCAGCAGCTGGTCCGGGACAGGCGGGTACAATGAGCAGTTCTTC

V gene: TRBV10-3
D gene: .
clone size: .
J gene: TRBJ2-1
CDR3 protein: CAIKRGQQADEQFF
CDR3 DNA: TGTGCCATCAAACGGGGGCAGCAGGCCGATGAGCAGTTCTTC

V gene: TRBV19
D gene: TRBD1
clone size: .
J gene: TRBJ2-7
CDR3 protein: CASSMGTGLGDEQYF
CDR3 DNA: TGTGCCAGTAGTATGGGGACAGGGCTAGGCGACGAGCAGTACTTC

V gene: TRBV2
D gene: TRBD1
clone size: .
J gene: TRBJ2-5
CDR3 protein: CASSEGRQGAQETQYF
CDR3 DNA: TGTGCCAGCAGTGAGGGTCGACAGGGAGCCCAAGAGACCCAGTACTTC